This T cell receptor (beta chain) emerged from a study of blood T cell repertoires in COVID-19. Clones were read by immunoSEQ multiplex PCR, and TCRdb kept only the in-frame ones, dropping some. The table shows approximately 280,000 clones, with approximately 89% occurring only once. The sequence was collected from a woman aged 55-75 years who had recovered from COVID-19. Sequencing was carried out using PBMCs or T cells enriched from blood (not recorded which).

CDR3 sequence reads: CASSFKNTGELFF. The DNA of the CDR3 is TGTGCCAGCAGCTTTAAAAACACCGGGGAGCTGTTTTTT. The rearrangement uses TRBV7-6 and TRBJ2-2; D gene uncertain. Per germline, CDR1 SGHVS and CDR2 FNYEAQ. The CDR3 loop spans 13 amino acids. V shed 3 bases and J shed 2 bases, with 4 bases lying between them.